The clone carrying this T cell receptor (beta chain) was picked up a small number of times. The sample's time point: week 3, after first cycle of checkpoint inhibitor. Looked up from germline, CDR1 is MNHEY and CDR2 is SMNVEV (reference sequence). Trimming at V came to 2 bases and at J to 0 bases, leaving 2 bases not matched to a gene. The CDR3 runs to 15 residues. The data originate from a study of blood T cell dynamics during melanoma immunotherapy. Sequencing used immunoSEQ multiplex PCR; TCRdb keeps in-frame clones, though not all of them. The sample lists approximately 20,000 clones, approximately 90% seen once, with 7.5% to 9.5% in the top ten.

The input for sequencing was blood, taken from a patient treated with checkpoint blockade. The chain recombines TRBV27 with TRBJ2-7; 9 bases match TRBD1. The clonotype was recovered from a human donor with melanoma. CDR3 protein: CASSLRDRDSYEQYF. The DNA for the CDR3 is TGTGCCAGCAGTTTAAGGGACAGGGACTCCTACGAGCAGTACTTC.